This TCR beta chain was retrieved from a study of technical replicates of blood from several donors. The count of this clone is one. Libraries were prepared by immunoSEQ multiplex PCR; TCRdb keeps only in-frame clonotypes and omits some of them. The data show about 79,000 clones, with 85% to 95% seen just once and around 0.26% held by the top ten. V lost 10 bases to trimming and J lost 3 bases, with 10 bases between them. The CDR3 covers 12 residues. The rearrangement uses TRBV23-1 and TRBJ2-1, with D maybe TRBD1 (5 bases). TRBV23-1 carries the ORF label, with uncertain function. This receptor was identified in a human donor in good health. Sequenced material: T cells isolated from PBMCs. The CDR3 loop reads CAIQGRYNEQFF. CDR3 DNA sequence: TGCGCCATTCAGGGTCGCTACAATGAGCAGTTCTTC.